The 4 T cell receptor beta chains presented below share a single source sample, sequenced in a study of blood T cell repertoires in COVID-19. This table comes from immunoSEQ multiplex PCR, and its TCRdb copy is limited to in-frame clones, with some not included. The sample carries 51,000 or so clones, over 75% recorded once. Sequencing was done on a sample of peripheral blood. The receptors were gathered from a woman older than 75 with COVID-19, enrolled during active disease.

The rearrangement joins TRBV27 to TRBJ2-7, with D tentatively TRBD1 (6 bases). Deletions cut 5 bases from V and 6 bases from J, with 14 bases between. CDR3 length equals 13 residues. Germline-derived CDR1 and CDR2 are MNHEY and SMNVEV (reference sequence). CDR3 loop: CASSDRQVGEQYF. CDR3 DNA sequence: TGTGCCAGCAGTGACCGACAGGTCGGCGAGCAGTACTTC.

V gene TRBV11-2 combines with J gene TRBJ2-7, with D maybe TRBD1 (6 bases). Between the trimmed V and J ends, which lost 1 base and 3 bases, there was a span of 16 bases. The CDR3 spans 16 residues. CDR1 is SGHAT, CDR2 FQNNGV, per germline. The CDR3 protein is CASSLVSGAKGYEQYF. DNA for the CDR3: TGTGCCAGCAGCTTAGTCTCAGGGGCTAAGGGCTACGAGCAGTACTTC.

The chain links TRBV7-9 to TRBJ1-1, with D unresolved. The length of the CDR3 is 13 residues. V dropped 1 base and J dropped 9 bases, with 12 bases sitting between them. Germline V gene lookup returns CDR1 SEHNR and CDR2 FQNEAQ (reference sequence). CDR3 coding DNA: TGTGCCAGCAGCTTAGGGCAGGCTCCTAAAGCTTTCTTT. This translates into CASSLGQAPKAFF.

The J gene is TRBJ2-5, the V gene TRBV29-1, with D possibly being TRBD1 (5 bases). V was trimmed by 7 bases and J by 4 bases, leaving 13 bases between them. Germline CDR1 SQVTM, CDR2 ANQGSEA. CDR3 length: 12 residues. CDR3 residues: CSGRVGLETQYF. The CDR3 DNA is TGCAGCGGCAGAGTGGGGCTAGAGACCCAGTACTTC.